What follows describes a single T cell receptor beta chain. Its antigen is not identified. Profiled with immunoSEQ multiplex PCR; TCRdb holds only in-frame clones, not every one. The sample holds fewer than 30,000 clones, under 60% seen once. These data are taken from a study of early stage breast cancer tumors. Study-level information: Of around 16 invasive breast tumors, more than nine were hormone receptor-positive, HER2-negative. Approximately 10-fold was the mean read coverage per sample.

Findings and limits, study-wide: Enriched TCRB sequences shared across patients were mostly commonly generated sequences.

V dropped 5 bases and J dropped 2 bases, with 13 bases sitting between them. The CDR3 is 15 amino acids. Germline V gene sequence: CDR1 PRHDT, CDR2 FYEKMQ (reference sequence). The sequenced sample was breast tumor tissue. The sequence derives from a person between 50 and 60 years old with breast cancer. The chain couples TRBV13 to TRBJ2-1; D may be TRBD2 (5 bases). CDR3 nucleotides: TGTGCCAGCAGCCCTCCAGCGGCACCCTACAATGAGCAGTTCTTC. This sequence encodes CASSPPAAPYNEQFF.